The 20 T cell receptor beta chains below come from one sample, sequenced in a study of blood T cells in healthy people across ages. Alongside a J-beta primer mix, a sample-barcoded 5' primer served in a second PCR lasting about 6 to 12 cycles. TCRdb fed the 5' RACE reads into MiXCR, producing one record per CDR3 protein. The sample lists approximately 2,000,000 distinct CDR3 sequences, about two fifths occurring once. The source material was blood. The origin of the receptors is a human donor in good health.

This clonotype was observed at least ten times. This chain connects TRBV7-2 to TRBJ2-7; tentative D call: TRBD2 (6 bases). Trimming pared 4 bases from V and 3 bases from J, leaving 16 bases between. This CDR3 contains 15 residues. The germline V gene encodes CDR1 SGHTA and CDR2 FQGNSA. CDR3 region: CASSWAGQIHYEQYF. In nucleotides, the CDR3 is TGTGCCAGCAGCTGGGCGGGGCAGATCCACTACGAGCAGTACTTC.

The CDR3: CASSLIGTREKDEQFF. The CDR3, as DNA: TGTGCCAGCAGTTTAATCGGAACAAGGGAGAAAGATGAGCAGTTCTTC. The chain recombines TRBV28 with TRBJ2-1, with D perhaps matching TRBD2 (5 bases). CDR1 and CDR2 (germline): MDHEN, SYDVKM. The CDR3 consists of 16 residues. V dropped 2 bases and J dropped 8 bases, with 19 bases sitting between them.

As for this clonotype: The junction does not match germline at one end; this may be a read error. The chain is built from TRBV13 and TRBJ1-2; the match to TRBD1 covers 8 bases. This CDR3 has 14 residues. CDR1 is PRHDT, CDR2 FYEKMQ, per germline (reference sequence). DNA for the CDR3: TGTGTCAGCAGCTTAGAGCACAGGGGGGAAGGCTACACCTTC. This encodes CVSSLEHRGEGYTF.

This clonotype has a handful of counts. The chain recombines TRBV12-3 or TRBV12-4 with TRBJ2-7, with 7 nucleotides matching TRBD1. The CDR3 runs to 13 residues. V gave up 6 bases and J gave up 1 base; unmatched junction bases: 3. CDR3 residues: CASRTGKSYEQYF. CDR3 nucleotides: TGTGCCAGCAGGACAGGGAAATCCTACGAGCAGTACTTC.

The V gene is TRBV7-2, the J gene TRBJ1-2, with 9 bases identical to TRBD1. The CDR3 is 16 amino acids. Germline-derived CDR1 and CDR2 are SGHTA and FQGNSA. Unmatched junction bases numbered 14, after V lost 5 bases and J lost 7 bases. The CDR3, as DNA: TGTGCCAGCAGCCTGGGGGTAACAGGGGGCGTAATTGGCTACACCTTC. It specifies CASSLGVTGGVIGYTF.

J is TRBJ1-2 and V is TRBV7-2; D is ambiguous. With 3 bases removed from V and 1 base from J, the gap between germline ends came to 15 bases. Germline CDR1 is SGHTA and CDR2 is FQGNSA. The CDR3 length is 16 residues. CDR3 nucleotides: TGTGCCAGCAGCTTTTCTGTAGGGATCCTTAACTATGGCTACACCTTC. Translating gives CASSFSVGILNYGYTF.

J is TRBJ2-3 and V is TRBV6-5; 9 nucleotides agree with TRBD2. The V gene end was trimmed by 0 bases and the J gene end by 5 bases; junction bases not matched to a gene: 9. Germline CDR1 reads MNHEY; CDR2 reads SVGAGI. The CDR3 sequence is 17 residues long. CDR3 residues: CASSYSGGGAEEDTQYF. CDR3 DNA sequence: TGTGCCAGCAGTTACTCGGGCGGGGGGGCCGAGGAAGATACGCAGTATTTT.

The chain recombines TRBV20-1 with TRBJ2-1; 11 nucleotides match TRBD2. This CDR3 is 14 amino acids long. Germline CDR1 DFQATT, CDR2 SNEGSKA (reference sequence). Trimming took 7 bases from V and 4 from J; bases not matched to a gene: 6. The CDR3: CSVQLAGEYNEQFF. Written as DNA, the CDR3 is TGCAGTGTTCAACTAGCGGGGGAGTACAATGAGCAGTTCTTC.

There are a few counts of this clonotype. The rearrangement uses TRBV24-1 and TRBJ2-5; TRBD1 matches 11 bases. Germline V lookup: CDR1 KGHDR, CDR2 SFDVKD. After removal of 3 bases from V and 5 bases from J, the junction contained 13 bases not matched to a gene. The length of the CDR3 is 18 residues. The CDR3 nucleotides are TGTGCCACCAGTGATCCGACACCGGACAGGGGGCAGCAGGAGACCCAGTACTTC. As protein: CATSDPTPDRGQQETQYF.

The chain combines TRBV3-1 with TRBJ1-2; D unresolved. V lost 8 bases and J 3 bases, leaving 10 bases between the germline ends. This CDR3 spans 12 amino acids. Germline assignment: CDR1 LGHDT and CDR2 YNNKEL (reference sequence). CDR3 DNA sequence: TGTGCCAGCTCGGCTGTGTACTATGGCTACACCTTC. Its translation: CASSAVYYGYTF.

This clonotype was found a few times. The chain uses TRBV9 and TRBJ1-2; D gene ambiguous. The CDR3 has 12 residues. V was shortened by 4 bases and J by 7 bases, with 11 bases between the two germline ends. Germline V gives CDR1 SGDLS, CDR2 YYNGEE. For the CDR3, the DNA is TGTGCCAGCAGCTCCTTAAGTTCTGGCTACACCTTC. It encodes CASSSLSSGYTF. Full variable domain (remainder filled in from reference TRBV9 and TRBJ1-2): DSGVTQTPKHLITATGQRVTLRCSPRSGDLSVYWYQQSLDQGLQFLIQYYNGEERAKGNILERFSAQQFPDLHSELNLSSLELGDSALYFCASSSLSSGYTFGSGTRLTVV.

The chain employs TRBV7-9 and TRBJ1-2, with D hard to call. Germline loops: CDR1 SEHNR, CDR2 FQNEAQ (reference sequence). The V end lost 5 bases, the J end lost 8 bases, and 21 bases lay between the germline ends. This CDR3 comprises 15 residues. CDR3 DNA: TGTGCCAGCAGCCCCCACAGAGGCCCGATTCAGGGCTACACCTTC. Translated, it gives CASSPHRGPIQGYTF.

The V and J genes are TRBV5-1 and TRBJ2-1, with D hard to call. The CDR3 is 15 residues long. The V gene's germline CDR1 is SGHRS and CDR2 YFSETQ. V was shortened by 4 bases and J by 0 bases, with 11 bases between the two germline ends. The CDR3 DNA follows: TGCGCCAGCAGCCCCCACCTCAACTCCTACAATGAGCAGTTCTTC. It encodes CASSPHLNSYNEQFF.

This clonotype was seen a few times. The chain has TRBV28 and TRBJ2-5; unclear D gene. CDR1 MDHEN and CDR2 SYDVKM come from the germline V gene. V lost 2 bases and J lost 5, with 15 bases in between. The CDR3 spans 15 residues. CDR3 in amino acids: CASSLGGGGRETQYF. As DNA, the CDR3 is TGTGCCAGCAGTTTAGGTGGCGGCGGTAGGGAGACCCAGTACTTC.

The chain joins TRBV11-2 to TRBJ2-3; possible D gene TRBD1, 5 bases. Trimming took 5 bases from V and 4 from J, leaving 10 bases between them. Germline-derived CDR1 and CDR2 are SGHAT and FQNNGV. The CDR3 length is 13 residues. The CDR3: CASSPGKSDTQYF. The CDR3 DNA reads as TGTGCCAGCAGCCCAGGGAAATCAGATACGCAGTATTTT.

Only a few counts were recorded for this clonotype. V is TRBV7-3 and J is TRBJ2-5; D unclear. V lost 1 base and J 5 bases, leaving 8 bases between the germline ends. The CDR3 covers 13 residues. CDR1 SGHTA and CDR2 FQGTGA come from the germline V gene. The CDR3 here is CASSLIIGETQYF. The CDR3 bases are TGTGCCAGCAGCTTAATCATCGGGGAGACCCAGTACTTC. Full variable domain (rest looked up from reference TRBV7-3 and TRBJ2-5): GAGVSQTPSNKVTEKGKYVELRCDPISGHTALYWYRQSLGQGPEFLIYFQGTGAADDSGLPNDRFFAVRPEGSVSTLKIQRTERGDSAVYLCASSLIIGETQYFGPGTRLLVL.

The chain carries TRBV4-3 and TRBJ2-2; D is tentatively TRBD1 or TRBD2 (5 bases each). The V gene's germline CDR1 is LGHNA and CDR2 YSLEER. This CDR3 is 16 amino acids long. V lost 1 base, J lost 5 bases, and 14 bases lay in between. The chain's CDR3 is CASSQVLGGQTGELFF. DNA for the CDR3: TGCGCCAGCAGCCAAGTTCTTGGGGGTCAGACCGGGGAGCTGTTTTTT.

CDR3 DNA sequence: TGCGCCAGCAGCCAAGATACCAAAGCCTACGAGCAGTACTTC. Its translation is CASSQDTKAYEQYF. The genes are TRBV4-3 and TRBJ2-5, with D unresolved. The tail of the sequence fits TRBJ2-7 better, so the J call may be wrong. CDR1 is LGHNA and CDR2 is YSLEER in the germline V gene. The CDR3 sequence is 14 residues long.

For the CDR3, the DNA is TGTGCCAGCAGCTTAGCCGGGGGGGCCGTCGTAGATACGCAGTATTTT. Translating it yields CASSLAGGAVVDTQYF. This chain connects TRBV7-9 to TRBJ2-3, with 8 bases matching TRBD2. Germline CDR1 is SEHNR and CDR2 is FQNEAQ (reference sequence). This CDR3 region has 16 residues. The junction had 7 bases not matched to a gene; V was cut back by 0 bases and J by 5 bases.

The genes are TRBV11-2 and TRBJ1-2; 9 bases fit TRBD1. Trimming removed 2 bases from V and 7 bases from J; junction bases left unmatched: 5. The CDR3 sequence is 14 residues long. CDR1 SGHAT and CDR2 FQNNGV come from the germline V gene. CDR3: CASSLILQGAGYTF. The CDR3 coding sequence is TGTGCCAGCAGCTTAATTTTACAGGGGGCTGGCTACACCTTC.